This TCR beta chain emerged from a study of cytomegalovirus exposure and HLA in healthy donors. General study points: Rare TCR sequences predominated, though certain public TCRs were found in many donors.

Notes on this clone: Its target is unknown.

The CDR3 consists of 16 residues. Unmatched junction bases numbered 2, after V lost 0 bases and J lost 0 bases. Germline CDR1 KGHSH, CDR2 LQKENI. In the PCR, 60 Vbeta and 13 Jbeta primers were used. Sequencing used immunoSEQ multiplex PCR; TCRdb keeps in-frame clones, though not all of them. This specimen shows more than 65,000 clones; the ten leading clones hold 2.5% to 3%. The sample consisted of PBMCs. The source of this sequence is a man aged 40-49 years in good health and CMV-seronegative. The J gene is TRBJ2-1, the V gene TRBV18; 7 bases align to TRBD1. Here the CDR3 reads CASSPPGQSSYNEQFF. In DNA form, the CDR3 reads TGTGCCAGCTCACCACCGGGACAGAGCTCCTACAATGAGCAGTTCTTC.